The sequence of this T cell receptor (beta chain) was determined in a study of regulatory T cells in long-lasting Graves disease. The germline V gene has CDR1 SGHRS and CDR2 YFSETQ. CDR3 length: 14 residues. Time point defined: newly diagnosed GD, antithyroid drugs for less than 3 months. Making the TCR library involved RNA that had been extracted from PBMCs. The table lists this clonotype with a few counts. Its target is not known. Findings and caveats of the study: Persistent cases favored TRBV28, TRBJ1-2 and TRBJ2-5. Shared public clonotypes totalled roughly 2,500 in persistent patients, compared with about a thousand in new patients.

Building of the TCR beta libraries involved iRepertoire HTBI primers and Arm-PCR of CDR3 regions. MiXCR, run by TCRdb on the multiplex PCR reads, gives a single entry per CDR3 protein. Seen here are approximately 400,000 distinct CDR3 sequences, roughly 15% observed once, and the top ten hold about 24%. The chain has TRBV5-1 and TRBJ2-1; 7 nucleotides align to TRBD2. TRBJ2-5 explains the end of the DNA better; the J call may be wrong. This specimen was peripheral blood mononuclear cells (PBMCs), taken at new diagnosis, from a patient treated with antithyroid drugs. The source is a female donor with Graves disease. CDR3 residues: CASSLVVGGETQYF. The CDR3 nucleotides are TGCGCCAGCAGCTTGGTAGTGGGAGGGGAGACCCAGTACTTC.